The clone carrying this TCR beta chain came up a few times. Antigen specificity is unknown. Naive CD4+ cells had CD25+ Tregs removed. Trimming shortened V by 1 base and J by 6 bases, and 7 bases separated the two germline ends. Germline CDR1 and CDR2: SGHRS and YFSETQ. This CDR3 has 13 amino acids. Study-wide results and caveats: The larger cohort examined one V-J beta rearrangement, not whole repertoires. Tumor Treg TCRs overlapped most with tumor naive CD4+ cells.

Full-length variable regions came from constant-region reverse primers plus semi-nested Nested Universal Primer A PCR. TCRdb reprocessed the 5' RACE reads via MiXCR and lists one record per CDR3 protein. The table has tens of thousands of distinct CDR3 sequences, 28% seen once. The chain employs TRBV5-1 and TRBJ2-2; D is unresolved. Sequences were obtained from naive CD4+ T cells sorted from blood. Subset indicated: naive CD4+ T cells, CD4+CD45RA+CD25-. The sequence derives from a female donor with breast cancer. Written as DNA, the CDR3 is TGCGCCAGCAGCTTGCTCGAATCCGGGGAGCTGTTTTTT. It is translated as CASSLLESGELFF. The full variable domain, completed using reference TRBV5-1 and TRBJ2-2, is KAGVTQTPRYLIKTRGQQVTLSCSPISGHRSVSWYQQTPGQGLQFLFEYFSETQRNKGNFPGRFSGRQFSNSRSEMNVSTLELGDSALYLCASSLLESGELFFGEGSRLTVL.